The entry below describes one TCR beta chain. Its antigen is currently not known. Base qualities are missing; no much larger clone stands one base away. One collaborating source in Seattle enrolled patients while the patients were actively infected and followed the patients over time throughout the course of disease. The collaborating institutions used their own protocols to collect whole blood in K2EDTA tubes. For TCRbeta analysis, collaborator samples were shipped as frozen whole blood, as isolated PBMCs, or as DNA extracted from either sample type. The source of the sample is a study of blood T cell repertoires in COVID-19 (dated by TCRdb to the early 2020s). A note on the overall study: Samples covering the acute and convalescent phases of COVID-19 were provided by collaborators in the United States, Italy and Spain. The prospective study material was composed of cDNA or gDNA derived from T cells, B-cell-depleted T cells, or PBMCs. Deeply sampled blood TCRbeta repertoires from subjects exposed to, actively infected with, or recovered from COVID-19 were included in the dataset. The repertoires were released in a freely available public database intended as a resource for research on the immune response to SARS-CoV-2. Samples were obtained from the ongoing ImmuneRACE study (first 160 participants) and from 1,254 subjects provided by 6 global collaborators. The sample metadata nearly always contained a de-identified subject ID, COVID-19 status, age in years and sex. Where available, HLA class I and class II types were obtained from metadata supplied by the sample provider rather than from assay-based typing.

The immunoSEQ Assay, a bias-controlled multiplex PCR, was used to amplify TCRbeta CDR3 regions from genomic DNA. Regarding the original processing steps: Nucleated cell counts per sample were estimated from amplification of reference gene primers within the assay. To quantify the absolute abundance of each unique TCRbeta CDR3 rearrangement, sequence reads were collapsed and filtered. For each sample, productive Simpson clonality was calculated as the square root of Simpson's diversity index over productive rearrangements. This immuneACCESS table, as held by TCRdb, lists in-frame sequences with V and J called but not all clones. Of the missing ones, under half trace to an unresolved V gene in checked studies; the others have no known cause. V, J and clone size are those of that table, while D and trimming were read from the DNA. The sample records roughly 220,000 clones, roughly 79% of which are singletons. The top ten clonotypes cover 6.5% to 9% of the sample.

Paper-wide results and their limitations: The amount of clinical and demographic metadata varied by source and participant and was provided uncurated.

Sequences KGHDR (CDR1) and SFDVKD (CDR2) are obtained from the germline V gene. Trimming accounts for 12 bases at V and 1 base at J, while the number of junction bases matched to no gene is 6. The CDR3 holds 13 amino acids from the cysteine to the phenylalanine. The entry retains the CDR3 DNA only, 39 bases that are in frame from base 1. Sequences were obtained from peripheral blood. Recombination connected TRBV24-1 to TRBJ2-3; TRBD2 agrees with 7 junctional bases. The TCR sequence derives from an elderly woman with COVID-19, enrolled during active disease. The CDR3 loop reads CAVSSGGTDTQYF. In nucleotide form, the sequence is TGTGCCGTTTCGAGCGGGGGCACAGATACGCAGTATTTT.